The 7 T cell receptor beta chains listed next were all sequenced from one sample in a study of T-cell reconstitution after alpha-beta-depleted transplantation in children. Unique molecular identifiers were used in preparing the TCRbeta library. TCRdb reprocessed the PCR reads with MiXCR, giving one entry per CDR3 protein. The sample has 500,000 to 650,000 distinct CDR3 sequences; about an eighth are singletons. The starting material was PBMCs, mostly from graft donor cells, obtained 180 days after TCRalphabeta/CD19-depleted stem cell transplant. These receptor sequences come from a female patient aged 2-9 years who had a stem cell transplant for aplastic anemia, so the T cells may come from the graft donor.

The chain joins TRBV27 to TRBJ2-7; 8 bases fit TRBD2. Per germline, CDR1 MNHEY and CDR2 SMNVEV (reference sequence). The CDR3 extends over 16 amino acids. After removal of 6 bases from V and 6 bases from J, the junction contained 16 bases not matched to a gene. Written as DNA, the CDR3 is TGTGCCAGCAGCCCGACTACTAGCGGCGTTTACCTCGAGCAGTACGTC. Its translation is CASSPTTSGVYLEQYV.

The chain carries TRBV13 and TRBJ2-5; either TRBD1 or TRBD2 may supply D (7 bases each). The CDR3 loop spans 16 amino acids. Trimming removed 6 bases at V and 5 bases at J, with 22 bases between. Germline V gene sequence: CDR1 PRHDT, CDR2 FYEKMQ (reference sequence). In DNA form, the CDR3 reads TGTGCCAGCAGTCCTAGAGGGGAGGGGGCGCGGGAGACCCAGTACTTC. Translated, it gives CASSPRGEGARETQYF.

This clonotype was detected ten times or more. This chain connects TRBV5-1 to TRBJ2-2, with 7 positions matching TRBD1. The ends lost 4 bases at V and 6 bases at J; junction bases unmatched: 3. This CDR3 has 13 residues. Germline V lookup: CDR1 SGHRS, CDR2 YFSETQ. The CDR3 nucleotides read TGCGCCAGCAGCCAAAGGGGGCCCGGGGAGCTGTTTTTT. Translating gives CASSQRGPGELFF.

The chain recombines TRBV6-5 with TRBJ2-3; D is unclear. CDR3 length: 14 amino acids. Looked up from germline, CDR1 is MNHEY and CDR2 is SVGAGI. V was pared by 4 bases and J by 3 bases, with 11 bases between. The CDR3 DNA follows: TGTGCCAGCAGTTCCCACCCGCAAACAGATACGCAGTATTTT. Protein sequence: CASSSHPQTDTQYF.

This clonotype was counted many times. The chain employs TRBV7-2 and TRBJ2-4, with 7 bases identical to TRBD2. Per the germline V gene, CDR1 is SGHTA and CDR2 is FQGNSA. Trimming took 1 base from V and 1 from J; bases not matched to a gene: 7. The CDR3 runs 17 residues. The DNA of the CDR3 is TGTGCCAGCAGCTTAGTCTCGGGGGGACGGGCCAAAAACATTCAGTACTTC. Its translation: CASSLVSGGRAKNIQYF.

The chain employs TRBV20-1 and TRBJ1-3; D remains unclear. CDR1 and CDR2 from the germline V gene are DFQATT and SNEGSKA (reference sequence). V lost 1 base and J lost 1, with 8 bases in between. The CDR3 covers 14 residues. The CDR3 protein is CSARVPRSGNTIYF. The CDR3, as DNA: TGCAGTGCTAGAGTTCCCCGATCTGGAAACACCATATATTTT.

CDR3: CASSYLSGVPHYDGYTF. CDR3 nucleotide sequence: TGTGCCAGCAGTTATTTGTCGGGGGTCCCTCATTATGACGGCTACACCTTC. The V and J genes are TRBV6-5 and TRBJ1-2; the D gene is possibly TRBD1 (5 bases). The CDR3 length is 17 residues. Trimming removed 3 bases from V and 8 bases from J, with 25 bases in between. Germline lookup yields CDR1 MNHEY and CDR2 SVGAGI.